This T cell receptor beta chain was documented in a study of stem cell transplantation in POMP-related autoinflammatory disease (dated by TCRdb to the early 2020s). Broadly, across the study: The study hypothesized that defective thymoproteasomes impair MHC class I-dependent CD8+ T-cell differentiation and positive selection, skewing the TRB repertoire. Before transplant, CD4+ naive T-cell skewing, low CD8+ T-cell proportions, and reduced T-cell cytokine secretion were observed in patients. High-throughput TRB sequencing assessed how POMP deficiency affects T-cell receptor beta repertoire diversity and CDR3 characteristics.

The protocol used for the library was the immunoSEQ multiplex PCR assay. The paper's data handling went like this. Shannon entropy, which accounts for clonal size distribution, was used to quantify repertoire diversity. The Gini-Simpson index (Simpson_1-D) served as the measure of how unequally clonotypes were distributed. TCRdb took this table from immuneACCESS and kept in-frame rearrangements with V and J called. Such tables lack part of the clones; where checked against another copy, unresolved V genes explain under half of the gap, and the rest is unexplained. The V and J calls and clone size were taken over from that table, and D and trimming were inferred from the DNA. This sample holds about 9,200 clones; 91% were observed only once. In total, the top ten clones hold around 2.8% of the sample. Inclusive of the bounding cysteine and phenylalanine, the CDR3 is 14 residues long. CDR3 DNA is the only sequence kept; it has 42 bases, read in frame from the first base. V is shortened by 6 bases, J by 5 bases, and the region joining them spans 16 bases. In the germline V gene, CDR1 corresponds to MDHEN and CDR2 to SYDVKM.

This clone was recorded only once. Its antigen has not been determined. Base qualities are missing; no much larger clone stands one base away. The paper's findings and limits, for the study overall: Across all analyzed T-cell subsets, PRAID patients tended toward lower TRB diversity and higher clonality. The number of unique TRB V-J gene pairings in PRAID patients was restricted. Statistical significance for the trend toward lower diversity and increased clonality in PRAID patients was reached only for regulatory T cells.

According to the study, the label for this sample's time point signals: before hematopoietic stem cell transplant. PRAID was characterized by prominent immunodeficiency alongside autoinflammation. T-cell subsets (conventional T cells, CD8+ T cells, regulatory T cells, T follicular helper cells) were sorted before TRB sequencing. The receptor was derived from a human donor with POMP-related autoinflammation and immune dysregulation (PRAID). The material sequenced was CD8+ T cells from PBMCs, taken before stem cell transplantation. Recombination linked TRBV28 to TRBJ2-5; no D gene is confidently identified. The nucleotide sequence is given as TGTGCCAGCAGACCTCACCCACGCGTGGAGACCCAGTACTTC. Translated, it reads CASRPHPRVETQYF.